The T cell receptor (beta chain) under discussion was sequenced for a study of T-cell memory formation after mild COVID-19. Study context: TCR clusters were mostly confined to one donor each. Study-level findings and limits: Clones that contracted from day 15 to 85 were balanced CD4/CD8, while later expanders leaned CD4+.

V was clipped by 0 bases and J by 0 bases; unmatched bases: 4. Germline V gene sequence: CDR1 SGHRS, CDR2 YFSETQ. CDR3 length: 16 residues. Using constant-segment primers, 5'RACE produced TCR alpha and TCR beta cDNA libraries carrying sample barcodes and UMIs. Each CDR3 protein is one row after TCRdb ran MiXCR on the 5' RACE reads. Among 300,000 to 400,000 distinct CDR3 sequences listed, over 20% were seen once. For this clonotype: Its antigen is currently unknown.

V gene TRBV5-1 combines with J gene TRBJ2-7, with 9 bases identical to TRBD2. The sequencing input was PBMCs or a T cell subset sorted from them (not recorded which). The TCR sequence derives from an adult woman who had mild COVID-19 (a few samples of this study predate the infection). Cell type and time point are not known. The CDR3 protein is CASSLESGGISYEQYF. Here the CDR3 DNA reads TGCGCCAGCAGCTTGGAGAGCGGGGGGATCTCCTACGAGCAGTACTTC.